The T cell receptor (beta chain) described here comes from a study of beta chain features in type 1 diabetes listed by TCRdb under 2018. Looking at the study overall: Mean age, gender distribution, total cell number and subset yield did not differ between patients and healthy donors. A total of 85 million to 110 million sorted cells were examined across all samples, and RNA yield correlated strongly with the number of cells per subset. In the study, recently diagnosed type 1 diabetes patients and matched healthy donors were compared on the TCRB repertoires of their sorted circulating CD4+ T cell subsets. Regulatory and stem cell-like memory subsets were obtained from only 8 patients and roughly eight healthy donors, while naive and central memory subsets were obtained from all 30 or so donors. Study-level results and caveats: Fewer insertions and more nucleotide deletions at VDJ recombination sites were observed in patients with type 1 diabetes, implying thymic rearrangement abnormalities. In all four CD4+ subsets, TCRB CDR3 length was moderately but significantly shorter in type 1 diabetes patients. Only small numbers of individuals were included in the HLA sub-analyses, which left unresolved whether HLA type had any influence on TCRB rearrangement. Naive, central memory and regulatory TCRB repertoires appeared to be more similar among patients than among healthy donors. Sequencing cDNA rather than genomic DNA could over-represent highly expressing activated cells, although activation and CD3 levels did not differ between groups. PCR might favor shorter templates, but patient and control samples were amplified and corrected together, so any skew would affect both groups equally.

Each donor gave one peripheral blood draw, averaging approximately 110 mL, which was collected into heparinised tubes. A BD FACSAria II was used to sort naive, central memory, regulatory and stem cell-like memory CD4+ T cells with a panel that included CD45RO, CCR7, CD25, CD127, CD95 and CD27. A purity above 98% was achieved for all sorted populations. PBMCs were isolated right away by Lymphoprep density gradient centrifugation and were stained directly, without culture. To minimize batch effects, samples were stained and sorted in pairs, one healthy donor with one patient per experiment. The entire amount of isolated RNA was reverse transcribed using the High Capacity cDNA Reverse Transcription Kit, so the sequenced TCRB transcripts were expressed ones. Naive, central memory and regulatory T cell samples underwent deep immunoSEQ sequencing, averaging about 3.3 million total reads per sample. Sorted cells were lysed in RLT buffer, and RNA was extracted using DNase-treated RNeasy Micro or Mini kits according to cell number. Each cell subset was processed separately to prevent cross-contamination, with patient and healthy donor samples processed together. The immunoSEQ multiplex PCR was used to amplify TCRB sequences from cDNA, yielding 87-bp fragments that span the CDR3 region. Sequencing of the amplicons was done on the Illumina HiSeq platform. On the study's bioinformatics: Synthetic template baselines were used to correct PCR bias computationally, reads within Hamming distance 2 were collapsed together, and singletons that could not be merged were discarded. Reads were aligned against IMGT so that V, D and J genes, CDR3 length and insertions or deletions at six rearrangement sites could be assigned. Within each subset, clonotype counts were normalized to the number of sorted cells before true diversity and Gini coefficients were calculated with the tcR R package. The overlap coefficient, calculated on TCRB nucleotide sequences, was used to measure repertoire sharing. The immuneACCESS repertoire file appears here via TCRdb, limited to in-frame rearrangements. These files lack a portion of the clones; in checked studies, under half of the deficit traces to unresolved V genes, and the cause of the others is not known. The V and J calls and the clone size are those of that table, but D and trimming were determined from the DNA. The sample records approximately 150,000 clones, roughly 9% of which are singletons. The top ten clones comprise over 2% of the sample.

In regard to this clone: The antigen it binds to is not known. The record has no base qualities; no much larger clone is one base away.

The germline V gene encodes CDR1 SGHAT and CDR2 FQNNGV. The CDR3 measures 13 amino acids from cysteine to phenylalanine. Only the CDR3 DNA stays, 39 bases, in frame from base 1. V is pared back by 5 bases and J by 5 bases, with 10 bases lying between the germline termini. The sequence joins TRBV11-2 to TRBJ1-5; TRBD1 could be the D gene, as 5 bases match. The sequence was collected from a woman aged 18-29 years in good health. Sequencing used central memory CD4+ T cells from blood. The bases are TGTGCCAGCAGCGTATCGACAGATCAGCCCCAGCATTTT. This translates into CASSVSTDQPQHF.